Below are 19 T cell receptor beta chains sequenced from a single sample in a study of cytomegalovirus exposure and HLA in healthy donors. PCR involved 60 Vbeta and 13 Jbeta primers. TCRdb's table, derived via immunoSEQ multiplex PCR, lists solely in-frame clones and lacks some. This table holds around 97,000 clones, under 80% found once. What was sequenced was PBMCs. These receptors originate from a woman between 18 and 30 years old in good health and CMV-seropositive.

The DNA for the CDR3 is TGTGCCAGCAGCTTGGAGGGGGCCGGGGGCTACACCTTC. As protein: CASSLEGAGGYTF. The rearrangement joins TRBV5-8 to TRBJ1-2, with 7 bases aligning to TRBD1. This CDR3 is 13 amino acids long. Germline V gene sequence: CDR1 SGHTS, CDR2 YDEGEE. V gave up 0 bases and J gave up 8 bases; unmatched junction bases: 4.

This clone was seen many times. The CDR3 bases are TGTGCCAGCAGCGATGCAGGGTCCCATCAGCCCCAGCATTTT. Its translation is CASSDAGSHQPQHF. The chain has TRBV6-1 and TRBJ1-5; perhaps TRBD1 as D (5 bases). The CDR3 totals 14 residues. V lost 6 bases and J 5 bases, leaving 14 bases between the germline ends. From germline, CDR1 is MNHNS and CDR2 SASEGT.

J is TRBJ1-2 and V is TRBV7-2, with 10 positions matching TRBD1. J gave up 1 base and V 1 base, and 3 bases lay outside the gene matches. CDR3 size: 16 residues. Germline values: CDR1 SGHTA, CDR2 FQGNSA. CDR3 nucleotides: TGTGCCAGCAGCTTAGTAGGGACAGGGGATAACTATGGCTACACCTTC. Protein product: CASSLVGTGDNYGYTF. Full variable domain (remainder filled in from reference TRBV7-2 and TRBJ1-2): GAGVSQSPSNKVTEKGKDVELRCDPISGHTALYWYRQSLGQGLEFLIYFQGNSAPDKSGLPSDRFSAERTGGSVSTLTIQRTQQEDSAVYLCASSLVGTGDNYGYTFGSGTRLTVV.

The chain employs TRBV27 and TRBJ1-5; 8 bases fit TRBD1. Germline V gene lookup returns CDR1 MNHEY and CDR2 SMNVEV (reference sequence). V shed 3 bases, J shed 7 bases, and the junction held 5 bases outside the gene matches. The CDR3 runs 14 residues. The CDR3 sequence is CASSLGQGAQPQHF. DNA for the CDR3: TGTGCCAGCAGTTTGGGGCAGGGGGCCCAGCCCCAGCATTTT.

The rearrangement links TRBV6-8 to TRBJ1-2; D is undetermined. V gave up 2 bases and J gave up 6 bases, with 22 bases separating them. Per germline, CDR1 MNHGY and CDR2 SAAAGT. The CDR3 has 17 residues. The CDR3 DNA sequence: TGTGCCAGCAGTTACCAGCCCCAGAGGTCCTTAAACGATGGCTACACCTTC. It translates to CASSYQPQRSLNDGYTF.

The chain couples TRBV7-2 to TRBJ2-1; D perhaps matches TRBD1 (6 bases). CDR1 and CDR2 (germline): SGHTA, FQGNSA. The CDR3 spans 16 residues. V lost 5 bases and J lost 6, with 20 bases in between. The CDR3 spells CASSPERAGAGNEQFF. The DNA of the CDR3 is TGTGCCAGCAGCCCCGAGAGGGCAGGGGCCGGCAATGAGCAGTTCTTC.

The chain recombines TRBV6-5 with TRBJ1-5; TRBD1 aligns across 8 bases. Unmatched junction bases numbered 6, after V lost 6 bases and J lost 2 bases. This CDR3 is 15 amino acids long. In germline, CDR1 is MNHEY, CDR2 SVGAGI. The CDR3 loop is CASSRGQGGNQPQHF. CDR3 coding DNA: TGTGCCAGCAGCCGCGGACAGGGAGGCAATCAGCCCCAGCATTTT.

The CDR3 sequence: CSVGGTNEKLFF. The CDR3, as DNA: TGCAGCGTGGGGGGAACTAATGAAAAACTGTTTTTT. This chain joins TRBV29-1 and TRBJ1-4; possible D gene TRBD1, 5 bases. The CDR3 runs to 12 residues. Germline lookup yields CDR1 SQVTM and CDR2 ANQGSEA. Trimming took off 6 bases at V and 1 base at J, with 6 bases between the two ends.

This chain connects TRBV28 to TRBJ1-6, with 8 bases identical to TRBD1. Per germline, CDR1 MDHEN and CDR2 SYDVKM. V lost 4 bases and J lost 7; bases outside the gene matches: 3. This CDR3 is 14 amino acids long. The CDR3 region is CASSSTGENSPLHF. The CDR3 region has the DNA TGTGCCAGCAGTTCGACAGGGGAGAATTCACCCCTCCACTTT.

Details on this clone: One junction end disagrees with the germline gene, perhaps due to a read error. The V gene is TRBV7-7, the J gene TRBJ2-1; 11 positions match TRBD2. Germline loops: CDR1 SSHAT, CDR2 FNYEAQ (reference sequence). The CDR3 has 17 amino acids. CDR3 in DNA: TGTGCTAGCAGCCCAACTCTAGCGGGAGGCCGGTTGGGTGAGCAGTTCTTC. Its protein is CASSPTLAGGRLGEQFF.

The chain combines TRBV2 with TRBJ1-1; D unresolved. Germline loops: CDR1 SNHLY, CDR2 FYNNEI. This CDR3 has 12 residues. Trimming removed 7 bases from V and 3 bases from J, with 9 bases in between. The DNA of the CDR3 is TGTGCCAGCAACGGGGAGGACACTGAAGCTTTCTTT. Protein sequence: CASNGEDTEAFF.

The J gene is TRBJ1-6, the V gene TRBV18; TRBD1 agrees at 7 bases. This CDR3 has 16 residues. V trimming: 3 bases; J trimming: 0 bases; junction bases outside the gene matches: 2. Germline CDR1 and CDR2: KGHSH and LQKENI. The CDR3 reads CASSPTGSSYNSPLHF. Written as DNA, the CDR3 is TGTGCCAGCTCACCGACAGGGAGCTCCTATAATTCACCCCTCCACTTT. Full variable domain (remainder filled in from reference TRBV18 and TRBJ1-6): NAGVMQNPRHLVRRRGQEARLRCSPMKGHSHVYWYRQLPEEGLKFMVYLQKENIIDESGMPKERFSAEFPKEGPSILRIQQVVRGDSAAYFCASSPTGSSYNSPLHFGNGTRLTVT.

The rearrangement links TRBV30 to TRBJ1-5; 7 bases align to TRBD1. The V gene end was trimmed by 2 bases and the J gene end by 9 bases; junction bases not matched to a gene: 10. CDR1 is GTSNPN and CDR2 is SVGIG in the germline V gene (reference sequence). The CDR3 is 14 residues long. CDR3 residues: CAWSFDRAQAPQHF. DNA of the CDR3: TGTGCCTGGAGTTTTGACAGGGCCCAGGCGCCCCAGCATTTT.

This clone was recorded a few times. The chain combines TRBV28 with TRBJ2-7; possible D gene TRBD2, 6 bases. Trimming pared 10 bases from V and 0 bases from J, leaving 13 bases between. Germline loops: CDR1 MDHEN, CDR2 SYDVKM. This CDR3 comprises 13 residues. The CDR3 loop is CATLGGTSYEQYF. In DNA form, the CDR3 reads TGTGCCACCCTGGGCGGGACCTCCTACGAGCAGTACTTC.

The chain is built from TRBV27 and TRBJ1-4, with 10 bases matching TRBD1. CDR3 length equals 14 residues. Germline trimming cut 6 bases from V and 10 bases from J; bases unmatched to any gene: 8. Germline V gene lookup returns CDR1 MNHEY and CDR2 SMNVEV (reference sequence). This CDR3 is CASSPGQGSGKLFF. For the CDR3, the DNA is TGTGCCAGCAGCCCGGGACAGGGGAGTGGAAAACTGTTTTTT.

This sequence joins TRBV29-1 and TRBJ1-1; perhaps TRBD1 as D (6 bases). This CDR3 has 13 amino acids. Between the trimmed V and J ends, which lost 6 bases and 1 base, there was a span of 12 bases. Germline CDR1 is SQVTM and CDR2 is ANQGSEA. The DNA for the CDR3 is TGCAGCGTGAGGGGACATAGGAACACTGAAGCTTTCTTT. It encodes CSVRGHRNTEAFF.

The chain couples TRBV7-8 to TRBJ2-3, with a possible D match to TRBD1 (5 bases). Trimming pared 5 bases from V and 3 bases from J, leaving 18 bases between. CDR1 is SGHVS and CDR2 is FQNEAQ in the germline V gene. CDR3 length equals 16 residues. This chain's CDR3 is CASSNLRDGWTDTQYF. CDR3 in DNA: TGTGCCAGCAGCAACCTCAGGGATGGCTGGACAGATACGCAGTATTTT.

The gene calls are TRBV9 and TRBJ1-1; D gene uncertain. Germline assignment: CDR1 SGDLS and CDR2 YYNGEE. V shed 0 bases and J shed 6 bases, with 15 bases lying between them. This CDR3 region has 15 residues. The CDR3 sequence: CASSVEGRAGAEAFF. CDR3 in DNA: TGTGCCAGCAGCGTAGAGGGTAGAGCGGGCGCTGAAGCTTTCTTT.

The rearrangement joins TRBV6-5 to TRBJ2-7, with 8 bases that match TRBD2. CDR3 length: 15 residues. Germline trimming cut 6 bases from V and 1 base from J; bases unmatched to any gene: 8. Looked up from germline, CDR1 is MNHEY and CDR2 is SVGAGI. Here the CDR3 reads CASSHPPGGSYEQYF. In DNA, the CDR3 is TGTGCCAGCAGCCACCCACCGGGAGGGTCCTACGAGCAGTACTTC.